This passage covers 27 T cell receptor beta chains from one sample sequenced in a study of shared clonotypes between healthy human individuals. Sequenced by immunoSEQ multiplex PCR; TCRdb stores in-frame clones only, minus some. This table holds a few hundred thousand clones, about 80% found once. The sample comprised PBMCs. All receptors come from a woman in her 40s in good health. Some clones in this sample may be carry-over from other donors' samples.

In its sample, this clone was seen a few times. CDR3 in amino acids: CASSASVVGTEAFF. CDR3 nucleotides: TGTGCCAGCAGCGCTTCAGTGGTGGGCACTGAAGCTTTCTTT. The chain carries TRBV9 and TRBJ1-1; unclear D gene. Trimming removed 3 bases at V and 4 bases at J, with 13 bases between. Germline V lookup: CDR1 SGDLS, CDR2 YYNGEE. There are 14 residues in the CDR3.

The CDR3 DNA reads TGCGCCAGCAGCTTGGCCGTAATAGCGGGAGGGACTGAGCAGTTCTTC. As protein: CASSLAVIAGGTEQFF. This chain links TRBV5-1 with TRBJ2-1, with TRBD2 matching over 11 bases. Germline CDR1 is SGHRS and CDR2 is YFSETQ. The CDR3 spans 16 residues. Germline trimming cut 0 bases from V and 9 bases from J; bases unmatched to any gene: 8.

The chain combines TRBV30 with TRBJ2-7, with 8 bases identical to TRBD2. Germline CDR1 and CDR2: GTSNPN and SVGIG (reference sequence). V lost 3 bases and J lost 4; bases outside the gene matches: 11. CDR3 length: 15 amino acids. The CDR3 loop reads CAWRPKREWMYEQYF. The CDR3 region has the DNA TGTGCCTGGAGACCAAAGCGGGAGTGGATGTACGAGCAGTACTTC.

The chain is built from TRBV28 and TRBJ2-5, with D unclear. The J call may not be correct, given that the DNA end is closer to TRBJ2-7. CDR1 and CDR2 from the germline V gene are MDHEN and SYDVKM. This CDR3 comprises 15 residues. The CDR3 DNA reads as TGTGCCAGCAGTCCAGAACGGACGGCATCCTACGAGCAGTACTTC. Translation: CASSPERTASYEQYF.

The chain recombines TRBV9 with TRBJ2-5, with D perhaps matching TRBD2 (6 bases). From germline, CDR1 is SGDLS and CDR2 YYNGEE. V was trimmed by 4 bases and J by 5 bases, leaving 21 bases between them. The CDR3 is 16 amino acids. CDR3 loop: CASSPGMAGAGETQYF. CDR3 coding DNA: TGTGCCAGCAGCCCCGGGATGGCGGGCGCGGGGGAGACCCAGTACTTC.

This clone was observed a handful of times. The chain is built from TRBV2 and TRBJ1-3; 7 bases fit TRBD1. Per the germline V gene, CDR1 is SNHLY and CDR2 is FYNNEI. The CDR3 runs to 18 residues. Trimming at V came to 6 bases and at J to 4 bases, leaving 18 bases not matched to a gene. The CDR3 coding sequence is TGTGCCAGCAGCACCAAGAAAAACAGGGGCTGGAAAGGAAACACCATATATTTT. Residues: CASSTKKNRGWKGNTIYF.

This chain connects TRBV2 to TRBJ2-1; 13 bases align to TRBD2. The CDR3 has 16 residues. The V and J ends lost 6 bases and 8 bases, in that order; junction bases with no gene match: 10. From germline, CDR1 is SNHLY and CDR2 FYNNEI. DNA for the CDR3: TGTGCCAGCAGGTCCGGACTAGCGGGAGCGTTCCATGAGCAGTTCTTC. Translated: CASRSGLAGAFHEQFF. Together with reference TRBV2 and TRBJ2-1, the CDR3 gives the full variable domain: EPEVTQTPSHQVTQMGQEVILRCVPISNHLYFYWYRQILGQKVEFLVSFYNNEISEKSEIFDDQFSVERPDGSNFTLKIRSTKLEDSAMYFCASRSGLAGAFHEQFFGPGTRLTVL.

V usage is TRBV5-6 and J usage is TRBJ2-2; D gene uncertain. In germline, CDR1 is SGHDT, CDR2 YYEEEE. The CDR3 covers 14 residues. Trimming pared 5 bases from V and 4 bases from J, leaving 12 bases between. CDR3 protein: CASSPSHFTGELFF. The DNA of the CDR3 is TGTGCCAGCAGTCCATCACACTTCACCGGGGAGCTGTTTTTT.

The chain employs TRBV6-5 and TRBJ1-2; D is unresolved. Germline V CDR1 and CDR2: MNHEY, SVGAGI. Between the trimmed V and J ends, which lost 6 bases and 4 bases, there was a span of 12 bases. The CDR3 extends over 13 amino acids. In DNA, the CDR3 is TGTGCCAGCAGAAACAGTACTCTCTATGGCTACACCTTC. Translation: CASRNSTLYGYTF.

The rearrangement joins TRBV2 to TRBJ1-4; TRBD1 aligns across 8 bases. Germline V gives CDR1 SNHLY, CDR2 FYNNEI. Germline trimming cut 7 bases from V and 8 bases from J; bases unmatched to any gene: 12. The CDR3 has 15 amino acids. The CDR3 nucleotides are TGTGCCAGCACCAAGGGGCCAGGGGGCAGAGAAAAACTGTTTTTT. Its protein product is CASTKGPGGREKLFF.

This chain links TRBV27 with TRBJ2-2; possibly TRBD1 for D (5 bases). Per the germline V gene, CDR1 is MNHEY and CDR2 is SMNVEV (reference sequence). V shed 2 bases and J shed 9 bases, with 10 bases lying between them. The CDR3 has 13 amino acids. CDR3 coding DNA: TGTGCCAGCAGTTTAATGCAGGGCTGGGAGCTGTTTTTT. This translates into CASSLMQGWELFF.

This chain joins TRBV5-6 and TRBJ1-2; D may be TRBD1 (5 bases). The CDR3 runs 16 residues. Germline CDR1 is SGHDT and CDR2 is YYEEEE. With 2 bases removed from V and 7 bases from J, the gap between germline ends came to 21 bases. Written as DNA, the CDR3 is TGTGCCAGCAGCTTAGGTCAGGGTCCCCAAGGCGGTGGCTACACCTTC. It codes for CASSLGQGPQGGGYTF.

The chain couples TRBV28 to TRBJ1-1; D remains unclear. This CDR3 has 14 amino acids. The V end was cut by 3 bases, the J end by 1 base, with 9 bases between. CDR1 and CDR2 from the germline V gene are MDHEN and SYDVKM. The DNA for the CDR3 is TGTGCCAGCAGTTTTGTCGCGGGGAACACTGAAGCTTTCTTT. This sequence encodes CASSFVAGNTEAFF.

This clone was picked up a small number of times. V usage is TRBV7-2 and J usage is TRBJ2-1, with 7 bases fitting TRBD1. Losses at the gene ends were 5 bases for V and 9 bases for J; bases not matched to a gene: 7. Germline CDR1 is SGHTA and CDR2 is FQGNSA. The CDR3 loop spans 13 amino acids. The CDR3 region has the DNA TGTGCCAGCAGCCCGCGACAGGGCGGTGAGCAGTTCTTC. Translation: CASSPRQGGEQFF.

The V call is TRBV6-4, the J call TRBJ2-2; perhaps TRBD2 as D (5 bases). In germline, CDR1 is MRHNA, CDR2 SNTAGT. Trimming took 8 bases from V and 1 from J, leaving 5 bases between them. This CDR3 comprises 12 residues. The CDR3 region is CASGGNTGELFF. In DNA, the CDR3 is TGTGCCAGCGGAGGGAACACCGGGGAGCTGTTTTTT.

The rearrangement links TRBV28 to TRBJ2-5; D assignment may be TRBD1 or TRBD2 (7 bases each). The CDR3 runs to 15 residues. The ends were cut back, 3 bases at V and 8 bases at J, with 19 bases in the middle. The V gene's germline CDR1 is MDHEN and CDR2 SYDVKM. The chain's CDR3 is CASSFPDREGGTQYF. CDR3 nucleotides: TGTGCCAGCAGTTTCCCTGACAGGGAGGGGGGAACCCAGTACTTC. The full variable domain, rest sourced from reference TRBV28 and TRBJ2-5, is DVKVTQSSRYLVKRTGEKVFLECVQDMDHENMFWYRQDPGLGLRLIYFSYDVKMKEKGDIPEGYSVSREKKERFSLILESASTNQTSMYLCASSFPDREGGTQYFGPGTRLLVL.

CDR3: CASSFGLAGGPAKNIQYF. CDR3 DNA sequence: TGTGCCAGCAGCTTTGGACTAGCGGGAGGGCCAGCCAAAAACATTCAGTACTTC. This chain joins TRBV11-2 and TRBJ2-4, with TRBD2 identical over 15 bases. The CDR3 sequence is 18 residues long. The germline CDR1 and CDR2 sequences are SGHAT and FQNNGV. V gave up 3 bases and J gave up 0 bases; unmatched junction bases: 3. Variable domain in full (rest from reference TRBV11-2 and TRBJ2-4): EAGVAQSPRYKIIEKRQSVAFWCNPISGHATLYWYQQILGQGPKLLIQFQNNGVVDDSQLPKDRFSAERLKGVDSTLKIQPAKLEDSAVYLCASSFGLAGGPAKNIQYFGAGTRLSVL.

The chain couples TRBV7-7 to TRBJ2-3; D perhaps matches TRBD2 (6 bases). Looked up from germline, CDR1 is SSHAT and CDR2 is FNYEAQ (reference sequence). The CDR3 runs to 14 residues. Between the trimmed V and J ends, which lost 5 bases and 0 bases, there was a span of 9 bases. CDR3 residues: CASSPGVSTDTQYF. The CDR3 nucleotides are TGTGCCAGCAGCCCGGGGGTCAGCACAGATACGCAGTATTTT.

The chain has TRBV9 and TRBJ1-2, with 9 bases that match TRBD1. Trimming cost V 0 bases and J 4 bases; bases outside gene matches: 4. The CDR3 consists of 15 residues. The germline CDR1 and CDR2 sequences are SGDLS and YYNGEE. For the CDR3, the DNA is TGTGCCAGCAGCGTAGGGGGACAGGGATTCTATGGCTACACCTTC. Its protein product is CASSVGGQGFYGYTF.

The chain combines TRBV19 with TRBJ2-2; 9 bases are shared with TRBD2. Germline trimming cut 3 bases from V and 5 bases from J; bases unmatched to any gene: 7. Germline loops: CDR1 LNHDA, CDR2 SQIVND (reference sequence). CDR3 length: 16 amino acids. The CDR3 spells CASSIQAGGGTGELFF. The CDR3 nucleotides are TGTGCCAGTAGTATTCAAGCGGGAGGTGGGACCGGGGAGCTGTTTTTT. Using reference TRBV19 and TRBJ2-2 for the parts outside the CDR3, the full variable domain is DGGITQSPKYLFRKEGQNVTLSCEQNLNHDAMYWYRQDPGQGLRLIYYSQIVNDFQKGDIAEGYSVSREKKESFPLTVTSAQKNPTAFYLCASSIQAGGGTGELFFGEGSRLTVL.

CDR3 sequence: CASSPITGFNYGYTF. The CDR3 DNA reads TGTGCCAGTAGTCCCATTACAGGGTTTAACTATGGCTACACCTTC. The gene calls are TRBV19 and TRBJ1-2, with TRBD1 as a possible D gene (6 bases). Germline CDR1 reads LNHDA; CDR2 reads SQIVND (reference sequence). The CDR3 length is 15 residues. V lost 5 bases and J lost 1, with 14 bases in between.

V usage is TRBV30 and J usage is TRBJ2-5, with 12 bases aligning to TRBD1. Judging by the DNA end, TRBJ2-7 fits better; the J call may be wrong. The germline V gene encodes CDR1 GTSNPN and CDR2 SVGIG (reference sequence). The CDR3 loop spans 13 amino acids. The CDR3 DNA is TGTGCCTTCCGGGACAGGGGGCACGACGAGCAGTACTTC. Its protein is CAFRDRGHDEQYF.

A note on this clone: This specimen includes other DNA sequences encoding the same CDR3. The chain employs TRBV27 and TRBJ2-7; the D gene is possibly TRBD1 (5 bases). The CDR3 length is 15 residues. V was pared by 3 bases and J by 2 bases, with 14 bases between. CDR1 is MNHEY and CDR2 is SMNVEV in the germline V gene (reference sequence). CDR3 sequence (DNA): TGTGCCAGCAGTTTGCGCGAGACAGTAACCTACGAGCAGTACTTC. This encodes CASSLRETVTYEQYF.

The genes are TRBV27 and TRBJ2-6, with D unclear. This CDR3 spans 19 amino acids. Trimming took off 4 bases at V and 0 bases at J, with 19 bases between the two ends. Germline lookup yields CDR1 MNHEY and CDR2 SMNVEV (reference sequence). This chain's CDR3 is CASSSRSQFSLSGANVLTF. The DNA for the CDR3 is TGTGCCAGCAGTTCCCGGTCCCAGTTCTCTCTCTCTGGGGCCAACGTCCTGACTTTC.

The gene calls are TRBV30 and TRBJ1-4, with unresolved D. The CDR3 has 11 amino acids. With 0 bases removed from V and 11 bases from J, the gap between germline ends came to 7 bases. Germline V gene sequence: CDR1 GTSNPN, CDR2 SVGIG (reference sequence). The chain's CDR3 is CAWSVRNKLFF. DNA of the CDR3: TGTGCCTGGAGTGTACGTAATAAACTGTTTTTT.

The genes are TRBV2 and TRBJ2-3; D is unresolved. CDR1 and CDR2 (germline): SNHLY, FYNNEI. Trimming left V 6 bases short and J 0 bases short, with 25 bases between. The length of the CDR3 is 19 residues. CDR3 residues: CASRHPRTTTPLSTDTQYF. CDR3 bases: TGTGCCAGCAGGCACCCGCGGACCACAACCCCCTTGAGCACAGATACGCAGTATTTT.

The chain carries TRBV2 and TRBJ2-5, with 7 nucleotides matching TRBD2. The CDR3 totals 17 residues. The V segment lost 6 bases and the J segment 4 bases; nucleotides outside the gene matches: 17. Germline loops: CDR1 SNHLY, CDR2 FYNNEI. The CDR3 protein is CASRGSGLTSATETQYF. The CDR3 DNA sequence: TGTGCCAGCAGGGGAAGTGGGCTCACTAGCGCCACAGAGACCCAGTACTTC. Variable domain in full (rest from reference TRBV2 and TRBJ2-5): EPEVTQTPSHQVTQMGQEVILRCVPISNHLYFYWYRQILGQKVEFLVSFYNNEISEKSEIFDDQFSVERPDGSNFTLKIRSTKLEDSAMYFCASRGSGLTSATETQYFGPGTRLLVL.